Given below is one TCR beta chain in context. The antigen it recognizes is unknown. The input lacks base qualities; no much larger clone sits a single base away. The sample is drawn from a study of blood T cell repertoires in COVID-19 (dated by TCRdb to about 2020). As for the study more broadly: Samples covering the acute and convalescent phases of COVID-19 were provided by collaborators in the United States, Italy and Spain. The prospective study material was composed of cDNA or gDNA derived from T cells, B-cell-depleted T cells, or PBMCs. The dataset comprised deeply sampled blood TCRbeta repertoires from subjects exposed to, actively infected with, or recovered from COVID-19. The repertoires were released in a freely available public database intended as a resource for research on the immune response to SARS-CoV-2. The samples were drawn from the first 160 participants of the ongoing ImmuneRACE study and from about 1,200 subjects provided by 6 global collaborators. Sample metadata almost always included a de-identified subject ID, COVID-19 status, age in years and sex. Where HLA class I and class II types were available, the types were taken from metadata supplied by the sample provider, not from assay-based typing.

TCRbeta CDR3 regions were amplified from genomic DNA by means of the immunoSEQ Assay, a bias-controlled multiplex PCR. The published analysis was carried out like this. The number of nucleated cells in each sample was estimated from the amplification of reference gene primers within the assay. To quantify the absolute abundance of each unique TCRbeta CDR3 rearrangement, sequence reads were collapsed and filtered. For each sample, productive Simpson clonality was calculated as the square root of Simpson's diversity index over productive rearrangements. As stored in TCRdb, this immuneACCESS dataset retains in-frame rearrangements with V and J assigned. A fraction of the clones does not appear; measured against another copy, unresolved V genes explain less than half of the discrepancy, and the remainder lacks a known reason. The DNA was the basis for D and trimming; V, J and clone size are from that table. The sample table holds about 42,000 clones, of which roughly 90% were seen once. The ten most abundant clones make up 0.4% of the sample.

Each collaborating institution followed its own protocols to collect whole blood in K2EDTA tubes. For TCRbeta analysis, collaborator samples were shipped as frozen whole blood, as isolated PBMCs, or as DNA extracted from either sample type. On the study overall, not on this receptor specifically: The quantity of clinical and demographic metadata differed by source and by participant and was supplied without curation.

The TCR sequence derives from a human donor in a cohort sampled during active COVID-19. The sample was peripheral blood.

The CDR3: CASRRGGSSYNEQFF. The bases are TGTGCCAGTAGACGGGGCGGGAGCTCCTACAATGAGCAGTTCTTC. Rearrangement joined TRBV19 to TRBJ2-1, and TRBD2 matches 7 of the central bases. The CDR3 has 15 amino acids, counting the end cysteine and phenylalanine. Of the read, only the CDR3 DNA is kept; its 45 bases are in frame from base 1. The germline V gene (reference sequence) provides CDR1 LNHDA and CDR2 SQIVND. V is trimmed back by 6 bases and J by 0 bases, and the junction contains 5 bases that no gene match accounts for.